The 26 T cell receptor beta chains presented below share a single source sample, sequenced in a study of T cells in tumors after PD-1 blockade. The protocol was immunoSEQ multiplex PCR, while the TCRdb copy is restricted to in-frame clones and leaves out a portion. Altogether 55,000 to 65,000 clones are present, about 82% being singletons, with the ten largest covering roughly 13%. Sample: PBMCs, taken before anti-PD-1 treatment. The receptor source for this set is a human donor with basal cell carcinoma.

V and J are TRBV3-1 (or the pseudogene TRBV3-2) and TRBJ2-1; D is uncertain. Trimming shortened V by 1 base and J by 1 base, and 8 bases separated the two germline ends. Germline V gene data show CDR1 as LGHDT and CDR2 as YNNKEL (reference sequence). The CDR3 extends over 15 amino acids. The CDR3 loop reads CASSQAIGSYNEQFF. CDR3 sequence (DNA): TGTGCCAGCAGCCAAGCGATAGGGTCCTACAATGAGCAGTTCTTC.

The chain employs TRBV10-2 and TRBJ2-1; D gene ambiguous. This CDR3 is built from 14 residues. CDR1 and CDR2 from the germline V gene are WSHSY and SAAADI. V shed 5 bases and J shed 5 bases, with 13 bases lying between them. DNA of the CDR3: TGCGCCAGCAGTCCCTATATCCGGGACAATGAGCAGTTCTTC. It translates to CASSPYIRDNEQFF.

The chain has TRBV6-1 and TRBJ1-4; D is undetermined. CDR1 and CDR2 from the germline V gene are MNHNS and SASEGT. The CDR3 contains 16 residues. The V gene lost 4 bases and the J gene lost 0 bases, with 12 bases spanning the gap. This CDR3 reads CASSATLVATNEKLFF. CDR3 nucleotide sequence: TGTGCCAGCAGTGCAACCCTTGTAGCAACTAATGAAAAACTGTTTTTT.

Many counts were recorded for this clone. As DNA, the CDR3 is TGTGCCAGCAGCAAAAGGGACCTTACTCCCCTCCACTTT. This gives the protein CASSKRDLTPLHF. The rearrangement links TRBV21-1 to TRBJ1-6. TRBV21-1 is listed as a pseudogene. The CDR3 consists of 13 residues.

This clone was found a few times. The gene calls are TRBV11-3 and TRBJ1-1, with D unresolved. Trimming took 5 bases from V and 4 from J, leaving 17 bases between them. This CDR3 has 15 residues. Germline V gene lookup returns CDR1 SGHNT and CDR2 YENEEA. The CDR3 here is CASSPGRASGTEAFF. In DNA, the CDR3 is TGTGCCAGCAGCCCCGGTCGGGCTTCGGGCACTGAAGCTTTCTTT.

The chain links TRBV19 to TRBJ1-4; D might be TRBD1 (5 bases). CDR1 and CDR2 from the germline V gene are LNHDA and SQIVND (reference sequence). CDR3 length: 12 residues. V was clipped by 6 bases and J by 5 bases, with 7 bases between them. The CDR3 sequence: CASSQGNEKLFF. For the CDR3, the DNA is TGTGCCAGTAGCCAGGGAAATGAAAAACTGTTTTTT.

The chain recombines TRBV5-8 with TRBJ1-4; the D is unclear. The CDR3 totals 17 residues. CDR1 and CDR2 (germline): SGHTS, YDEGEE. V dropped 0 bases and J dropped 3 bases, with 15 bases sitting between them. The chain's CDR3 is CASSLVSGWEANEKLFF. The CDR3 coding sequence is TGTGCCAGCAGCTTGGTATCTGGCTGGGAGGCTAATGAAAAACTGTTTTTT.

This clone was found a few times. J is TRBJ2-7 and V is TRBV30; the match to TRBD2 covers 8 bases. Looked up from germline, CDR1 is GTSNPN and CDR2 is SVGIG (reference sequence). This CDR3 spans 15 amino acids. V lost 4 bases, J lost 6 bases, and 14 bases stayed unmatched. The CDR3 region has the DNA TGTGCCTGGACGCGGCGGGGGGCGAATCTTCTCGAGCAGTACTTC. Amino acid sequence: CAWTRRGANLLEQYF.

The chain employs TRBV19 and TRBJ2-6; D is uncertain. Germline V gene sequence: CDR1 LNHDA, CDR2 SQIVND (reference sequence). CDR3 size: 17 residues. V dropped 1 base and J dropped 0 bases, with 10 bases sitting between them. CDR3 region: CASSIGQPYSGANVLTF. CDR3 DNA sequence: TGTGCCAGTAGTATAGGTCAGCCCTACTCTGGGGCCAACGTCCTGACTTTC.

Remarks on this clone: Different DNA sequences within this sample yield the same CDR3. This chain joins TRBV19 and TRBJ2-3, with unresolved D. V was cut by 5 bases and J by 6 bases, with 9 bases left in between. This CDR3 has 12 residues. Per the germline V gene, CDR1 is LNHDA and CDR2 is SQIVND (reference sequence). CDR3 nucleotides: TGTGCCAGTAGTCCCGCCGGGGATACGCAGTATTTT. Protein: CASSPAGDTQYF.

The chain recombines TRBV27 with TRBJ2-3; D may correspond to TRBD1 or TRBD2 (5 bases each). The CDR3 covers 15 residues. V was clipped by 7 bases and J by 0 bases, with 14 bases between them. The germline CDR1 and CDR2 sequences are MNHEY and SMNVEV (reference sequence). This chain's CDR3 is CASTSGAVSTDTQYF. CDR3 DNA: TGTGCCAGCACCTCCGGGGCGGTTAGCACAGATACGCAGTATTTT.

V gene TRBV7-3 combines with J gene TRBJ1-1, with 7 bases identical to TRBD1. The ends lost 1 base at V and 0 bases at J; junction bases unmatched: 8. CDR1 and CDR2 from the germline V gene are SGHTA and FQGTGA. CDR3 length equals 17 residues. The CDR3 loop is CASSLNPTGLMNTEAFF. The CDR3 coding sequence is TGTGCCAGCAGCTTAAACCCGACAGGGCTCATGAACACTGAAGCTTTCTTT.

J is TRBJ2-5 and V is TRBV7-9; possibly TRBD2 for D (6 bases). With 4 bases removed from V and 6 bases from J, the gap between germline ends came to 15 bases. CDR3 length: 14 residues. The germline V gene has CDR1 SEHNR and CDR2 FQNEAQ (reference sequence). This CDR3 reads CASSSTGGLKTQYF. The CDR3 DNA reads TGTGCCAGCAGCTCTACAGGAGGGTTGAAGACCCAGTACTTC.

This sequence joins TRBV7-6 and TRBJ2-1; a weak D match, TRBD2 (6 bases). The V end lost 1 base, the J end lost 2 bases, and 15 bases lay between the germline ends. Looked up from germline, CDR1 is SGHVS and CDR2 is FNYEAQ. This CDR3 region has 17 residues. The CDR3 protein is CASSLGGDFGAYNEQFF. The DNA for the CDR3 is TGTGCCAGCAGCTTAGGGGGGGACTTCGGGGCCTACAATGAGCAGTTCTTC.

This clone was counted once. The CDR3 here is CASNSLGNSPLHF. In DNA form, the CDR3 reads TGCGCCAGCAATTCATTAGGAAATTCACCCCTCCACTTT. This chain uses TRBV10-2 with TRBJ1-6; unclear D gene. The length of the CDR3 is 13 residues. Trimming took off 7 bases at V and 7 bases at J, with 11 bases between the two ends. The germline CDR1 and CDR2 sequences are WSHSY and SAAADI.

The chain carries TRBV6-5 and TRBJ2-1, with 7 nucleotides matching TRBD1. Per germline, CDR1 MNHEY and CDR2 SVGAGI. J gave up 2 bases and V 4 bases, and 8 bases lay outside the gene matches. The CDR3 extends over 16 amino acids. CDR3: CASSSWAGGPYNEQFF. CDR3 in DNA: TGTGCCAGCAGTTCCTGGGCAGGGGGTCCCTACAATGAGCAGTTCTTC.

The chain employs TRBV14 and TRBJ1-4; weak D call: TRBD1 (6 bases). Between the trimmed V and J ends, which lost 0 bases and 2 bases, there was a span of 7 bases. The CDR3 consists of 15 residues. The V gene's germline CDR1 is SGHDN and CDR2 FVKESK. The CDR3 loop reads CASSQEGQTNEKLFF. The CDR3 nucleotides are TGTGCCAGCAGCCAAGAAGGACAGACTAATGAAAAACTGTTTTTT.

This clone was observed a few times. The CDR3: CASIDRGHGGAAGELFF. The DNA of the CDR3 is TGTGCCAGTATCGACAGGGGGCACGGTGGCGCGGCCGGGGAGCTGTTTTTT. This chain connects TRBV19 to TRBJ2-2, with 10 bases matching TRBD1. J gave up 6 bases and V 7 bases, and 14 bases lay outside the gene matches. Looked up from germline, CDR1 is LNHDA and CDR2 is SQIVND (reference sequence). The CDR3 contains 17 residues.

V usage is TRBV10-3 and J usage is TRBJ1-4; D is unresolved. V was shortened by 4 bases and J by 4 bases, with 7 bases between the two germline ends. This CDR3 comprises 13 residues. Looked up from germline, CDR1 is ENHRY and CDR2 is SYGVKD. The CDR3, as DNA: TGTGCCATCAGTGGACGTAGTAATGAAAAACTGTTTTTT. The encoded protein is CAISGRSNEKLFF.

The CDR3 bases are TGTGCCAGCAGCGTAGCTGGCGGGGGAAAAGCTTTCTTT. Translated: CASSVAGGGKAFF. The rearrangement uses TRBV9 and TRBJ1-1, with D possibly TRBD1 on 5 matching bases. Trimming shortened V by 0 bases and J by 9 bases, and 12 bases separated the two germline ends. From germline, CDR1 is SGDLS and CDR2 YYNGEE. CDR3 length: 13 amino acids.

V is TRBV29-1 and J is TRBJ1-1; D remains ambiguous. Per germline, CDR1 SQVTM and CDR2 ANQGSEA. This CDR3 spans 15 amino acids. The V gene lost 7 bases and the J gene lost 2 bases, with 20 bases spanning the gap. CDR3 nucleotides: TGCAGCGCAGGAGGTGCGGCAGGCACAAACACTGAAGCTTTCTTT. Translated, it gives CSAGGAAGTNTEAFF.

CDR3 residues: CASSLGGNGANVLTF. The CDR3 DNA reads as TGCGCCAGCAGCTTGGGCGGCAACGGGGCCAACGTCCTGACTTTC. The J gene is TRBJ2-6, the V gene TRBV5-1; D remains unclear. This CDR3 is built from 15 residues. Deletions cut 0 bases from V and 4 bases from J, with 8 bases between. Germline V gene data show CDR1 as SGHRS and CDR2 as YFSETQ.

This rearrangement joins TRBV3-1 (or the pseudogene TRBV3-2) to TRBJ2-7, with D possibly TRBD1 on 6 matching bases. Germline V CDR1 and CDR2: LGHDT, YNNKEL (reference sequence). This CDR3 has 15 amino acids. The V and J ends lost 0 bases and 3 bases respectively, with 12 bases between them. The CDR3: CASSQEGTRYYEQYF. The CDR3 DNA reads as TGTGCCAGCAGCCAAGAGGGGACAAGATACTACGAGCAGTACTTC.

This clone was counted ten times or more. The chain carries TRBV6-5 and TRBJ2-1, with TRBD2 matching over 7 bases. This CDR3 comprises 14 residues. V trimming: 8 bases; J trimming: 5 bases; junction bases outside the gene matches: 9. CDR1 is MNHEY and CDR2 is SVGAGI in the germline V gene. In nucleotides, the CDR3 is TGTGCCAGCGCACGGCGGGGGAACAACAATGAGCAGTTCTTC. Its translation is CASARRGNNNEQFF.

This chain connects TRBV18 to TRBJ1-2; no clear D. The CDR3 length is 11 residues. With 5 bases removed from V and 8 bases from J, the gap between germline ends came to 9 bases. CDR1 KGHSH and CDR2 LQKENI come from the germline V gene. The CDR3 sequence is CASSELYGYTF. The CDR3, as DNA: TGTGCCAGCTCAGAGTTATACGGCTACACCTTC.

The V call is TRBV7-2, the J call TRBJ2-1, with 8 bases that match TRBD2. The V segment lost 2 bases and the J segment 2 bases; nucleotides outside the gene matches: 5. CDR3 length: 16 residues. CDR1 SGHTA and CDR2 FQGNSA come from the germline V gene. Here the CDR3 reads CASSLPGGGTYNEQFF. The CDR3 DNA is TGTGCCAGCAGCTTACCGGGGGGGGGAACCTACAATGAGCAGTTCTTC.